Following are 19 T cell receptor beta chains from one sample sequenced in a study of shared clonotypes between healthy human individuals. Sequencing used immunoSEQ multiplex PCR; TCRdb keeps in-frame clones, though not all of them. The sample holds about 590,000 clones, around 95% seen once. Terminally differentiated effector memory CD45RA+ cells were left out of the naive CD8 fraction, which was CD45RO-negative and positively selected for CCR7. Material: naive CD8+ T cells sorted from blood. The source is a woman aged 25 to 39 in good health.

The V and J genes are TRBV5-3 and TRBJ1-5; a weak D match, TRBD1 (6 bases). TRBV5-3 is flagged as an ORF with uncertain function. CDR3 length: 16 amino acids. The V gene lost 0 bases and the J gene lost 2 bases, with 12 bases spanning the gap. For the CDR3, the DNA is TGTGCCAGAAGCTTGGTTGGGGGGCTGGGCAATCAGCCCCAGCATTTT. Its translation is CARSLVGGLGNQPQHF.

The V call is TRBV5-6, the J call TRBJ2-7, with D maybe TRBD1 (7 bases). Trimming stripped 5 bases from V and 0 bases from J, with 12 bases between. Germline-derived CDR1 and CDR2 are SGHDT and YYEEEE. The CDR3 consists of 14 residues. CDR3 residues: CASRAGQISYEQYF. The CDR3 coding sequence is TGTGCCAGCAGGGCGGGACAGATCTCCTACGAGCAGTACTTC.

The rearrangement joins TRBV2 to TRBJ1-1; 7 nucleotides agree with TRBD1. The germline gives CDR1 SNHLY, CDR2 FYNNEI. Trimming took 6 bases from V and 8 from J; bases not matched to a gene: 9. The CDR3 length is 13 residues. CDR3 residues: CASRLRDREEAFF. CDR3 coding DNA: TGTGCCAGCAGGCTCCGGGACAGAGAAGAAGCTTTCTTT.

This chain links TRBV13 with TRBJ2-7, with 9 positions matching TRBD2. Unmatched junction bases numbered 11, after V lost 5 bases and J lost 3 bases. Germline CDR1 PRHDT, CDR2 FYEKMQ (reference sequence). The CDR3 totals 16 residues. CDR3 DNA sequence: TGTGCCAGCAGCCGCCCCCTGCGGGAGGGGGACTACGAGCAGTACTTC. Its translation is CASSRPLREGDYEQYF.

This chain joins TRBV6-5 and TRBJ1-1, with 12 bases aligning to TRBD1. This CDR3 is built from 15 residues. The J segment lost 10 bases and the V segment lost 0 bases, leaving 6 bases of the junction unmatched. Germline CDR1 MNHEY, CDR2 SVGAGI. CDR3 sequence reads: CASSYSAGTGGLAFF. CDR3 nucleotide sequence: TGTGCCAGCAGTTACTCTGCCGGGACAGGGGGCCTAGCTTTCTTT.

This clone was seen a single time. This rearrangement joins TRBV28 to TRBJ2-5; 13 bases match TRBD2. Germline V CDR1 and CDR2: MDHEN, SYDVKM. The CDR3 is 15 amino acids. V lost 5 bases and J lost 5; bases outside the gene matches: 5. DNA for the CDR3: TGTGCCAGCAGTGGACTAGCGGGAGTATCCGAGACCCAGTACTTC. It is translated as CASSGLAGVSETQYF. Looking up the rest from reference TRBV28 and TRBJ2-5 gives the full variable domain: DVKVTQSSRYLVKRTGEKVFLECVQDMDHENMFWYRQDPGLGLRLIYFSYDVKMKEKGDIPEGYSVSREKKERFSLILESASTNQTSMYLCASSGLAGVSETQYFGPGTRLLVL.

CDR3 DNA sequence: TGTGCCAGCAGCCTCCGGACAGGGGGATTACATGGCTACACCTTC. Translated: CASSLRTGGLHGYTF. The chain couples TRBV5-4 to TRBJ1-2; 10 bases agree with TRBD1. Germline assignment: CDR1 SGHNT and CDR2 YYREEE (reference sequence). J was trimmed by 6 bases and V by 4 bases; bases with no gene match: 9. This CDR3 has 15 residues.

The genes are TRBV2 and TRBJ2-7, with a weak D call TRBD2 (5 bases). V shed 6 bases and J shed 5 bases, with 14 bases lying between them. CDR3 size: 13 residues. Germline loops: CDR1 SNHLY, CDR2 FYNNEI. In DNA, the CDR3 is TGTGCCAGCAGCCCCGGGGTTACAAACGAGCAGTACTTC. It codes for CASSPGVTNEQYF.

The chain joins TRBV6-6 to TRBJ2-5; D may match TRBD1 or TRBD2 (6 bases each). CDR3 size: 15 residues. Germline values: CDR1 MNHNY, CDR2 SVGAGI (reference sequence). The ends were cut back, 7 bases at V and 5 bases at J, with 20 bases in the middle. CDR3 DNA sequence: TGTGCCAGCACCCTACGGGGGACACCTAGGGAGACCCAGTACTTC. Translation gives CASTLRGTPRETQYF.

A single count supports this clone. The chain carries TRBV5-6 and TRBJ2-5; D may be TRBD2 (6 bases). Matching the DNA end better, TRBJ2-7 makes the J call doubtful. The germline gives CDR1 SGHDT, CDR2 YYEEEE. The CDR3 has 15 amino acids. The CDR3 spells CASSQGGVGDLEQYF. CDR3 coding DNA: TGTGCCAGCAGCCAAGGCGGGGTGGGGGATCTCGAGCAGTACTTC.

The chain employs TRBV27 and TRBJ1-5; D is ambiguous. Trimming removed 1 base from V and 1 base from J, with 11 bases in between. The germline CDR1 and CDR2 sequences are MNHEY and SMNVEV (reference sequence). The CDR3 is 16 amino acids. The CDR3 sequence is CASSLLAGASNQPQHF. CDR3 nucleotides: TGTGCCAGCAGTTTATTGGCCGGTGCAAGCAATCAGCCCCAGCATTTT.

The chain carries TRBV6-7 and TRBJ2-7; D possibly corresponds to TRBD2 (6 bases). TRBV6-7 is assigned to the ORF class and has an uncertain function. V was pared by 0 bases and J by 0 bases, with 15 bases between. This CDR3 is built from 17 residues. The CDR3 bases are TGTGCCAGCAGTTACTCGAAAAACGTGGGGGGCTCCTACGAGCAGTACTTC. Its translation: CASSYSKNVGGSYEQYF.

The rearrangement joins TRBV6-1 to TRBJ1-5; the match to TRBD1 covers 9 bases. The CDR3 spans 17 residues. The germline V gene has CDR1 MNHNS and CDR2 SASEGT. Trimming at V came to 1 base and at J to 3 bases, leaving 7 bases not matched to a gene. CDR3 bases: TGTGCCAGCAGTGAAGAGGGGACAGGGAGGTTCAATCAGCCCCAGCATTTT. It translates to CASSEEGTGRFNQPQHF.

The CDR3 spells CASSSTVTYEQYF. The CDR3 nucleotides are TGTGCCAGCAGTTCCACAGTGACCTACGAGCAGTACTTC. The chain is built from TRBV6-5 and TRBJ2-7, with D unresolved. Trimming stripped 4 bases from V and 2 bases from J, with 9 bases between. This CDR3 comprises 13 residues. Germline V gene data show CDR1 as MNHEY and CDR2 as SVGAGI.

This clone was observed a single time. The chain joins TRBV4-1 to TRBJ2-5, with D possibly TRBD2 on 6 matching bases. Matching the DNA end better, TRBJ2-7 makes the J call doubtful. The CDR3 consists of 14 residues. Germline values: CDR1 MGHRA, CDR2 YSYEKL. The DNA of the CDR3 is TGCGCCAGCAGCCAAGACCAGGAGGGATACGAGCAGTACTTC. This codes for CASSQDQEGYEQYF.

This clone was picked up a small number of times. This sequence joins TRBV7-9 and TRBJ2-1; D is undetermined. V lost 0 bases and J 4 bases, leaving 10 bases between the germline ends. This CDR3 is built from 15 residues. Germline assignment: CDR1 SEHNR and CDR2 FQNEAQ (reference sequence). CDR3 DNA: TGTGCCAGCAGCTTAGCTTTACTGGCGTACAATGAGCAGTTCTTC. It encodes CASSLALLAYNEQFF.

Note on this clone: At one end, the junction sequence differs from germline, possibly due to a read error. V usage is TRBV27 and J usage is TRBJ2-7; 7 bases agree with TRBD2. CDR1 is MNHEY and CDR2 is SMNVEV in the germline V gene (reference sequence). The CDR3 runs to 15 residues. The CDR3 region is CASSLSPSGYPGLDF. In nucleotides, the CDR3 is TGTGCCAGCAGTTTATCCCCTAGCGGCTATCCCGGGTTGGACTTC.

This clone appeared a single time. The same CDR3 can be traced to other DNA sequences in this sample. The chain carries TRBV27 and TRBJ2-1, with 8 bases that match TRBD1. From germline, CDR1 is MNHEY and CDR2 SMNVEV (reference sequence). This CDR3 spans 15 amino acids. J lost 2 bases, V lost 5 bases, and 5 bases had no gene match. This CDR3 is CASSLGTGTYNEQFF. CDR3 DNA sequence: TGTGCCAGCAGTCTCGGGACAGGAACCTACAATGAGCAGTTCTTC.

The chain links TRBV28 to TRBJ1-1; D possibly corresponds to TRBD1 (6 bases). The ends were cut back, 6 bases at V and 6 bases at J, with 20 bases in the middle. There are 15 residues in the CDR3. Germline assignment: CDR1 MDHEN and CDR2 SYDVKM. As DNA, the CDR3 is TGTGCCAGCAGCCTGGAAGTAGGGAGGACAGCTGAAGCTTTCTTT. It codes for CASSLEVGRTAEAFF.